This TCR beta chain appears in the sequencing data of a study of blood T cell repertoires in COVID-19. For the study at large: COVID-19 samples, acute and convalescent, were from the United States, Italy and Spain.

Patients of the Seattle cohort, enrolled during active infection, were followed longitudinally. Original processing methods: From reference gene primer amplification, estimates of nucleated cell counts were derived. Clones were sequenced by immunoSEQ multiplex PCR, and TCRdb holds only the in-frame ones, with some missing. The V and J calls and clone size were taken over from that table, and D and trimming were inferred from the DNA. The table shows more than 350,000 clones, with around 87% occurring only once. The sequence came from a woman in her twenties or thirties with COVID-19, enrolled during active disease. The sequencing sample was made of peripheral blood.

CDR3 bases: TGTGCCAGCAGCCGCCTAGGGGTCGGGACTAGCGGCCACGAGCAGTACTTC. It encodes CASSRLGVGTSGHEQYF. The chain employs TRBV7-9 and TRBJ2-7; 11 bases match TRBD2. The germline V gene encodes CDR1 SEHNR and CDR2 FQNEAQ (reference sequence). Unmatched junction bases numbered 14, after V lost 5 bases and J lost 5 bases. The CDR3 totals 17 residues. The full variable domain, in which reference TRBV7-9 and TRBJ2-7 provide the parts outside the CDR3, is DTGVSQNPRHKITKRGQNVTFRCDPISEHNRLYWYRQTLGQGPEFLTYFQNEAQLEKSRLLSDRFSAERPKGSFSTLEIQRTEQGDSAMYLCASSRLGVGTSGHEQYFGPGTRLTVT.